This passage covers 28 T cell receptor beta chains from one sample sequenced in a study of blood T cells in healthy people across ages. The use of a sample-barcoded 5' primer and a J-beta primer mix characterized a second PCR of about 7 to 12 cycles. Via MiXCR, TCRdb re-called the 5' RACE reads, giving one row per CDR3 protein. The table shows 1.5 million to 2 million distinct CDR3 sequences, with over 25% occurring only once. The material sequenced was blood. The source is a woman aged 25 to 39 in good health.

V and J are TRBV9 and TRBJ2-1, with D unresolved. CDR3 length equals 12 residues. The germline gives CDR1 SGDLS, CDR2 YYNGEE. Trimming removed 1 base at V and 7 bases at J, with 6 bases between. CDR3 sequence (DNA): TGTGCCAGCAGCGTATTGGGGAATGAGCAGTTCTTC. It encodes CASSVLGNEQFF.

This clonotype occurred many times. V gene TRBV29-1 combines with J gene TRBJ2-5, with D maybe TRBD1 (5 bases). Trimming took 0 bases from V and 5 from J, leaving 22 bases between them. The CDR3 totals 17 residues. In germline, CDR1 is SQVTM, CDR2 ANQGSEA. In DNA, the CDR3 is TGCAGCGTTGAAGATCTTCAAGGGGAAGGGGTTTGGGAGACCCAGTACTTC. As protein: CSVEDLQGEGVWETQYF.

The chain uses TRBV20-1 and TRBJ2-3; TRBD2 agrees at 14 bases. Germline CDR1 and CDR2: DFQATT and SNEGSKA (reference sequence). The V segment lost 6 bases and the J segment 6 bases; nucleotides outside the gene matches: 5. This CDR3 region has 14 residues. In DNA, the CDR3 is TGCAGTGCCCCGACTAGCGGGGGGGCCGATACGCAGTATTTT. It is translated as CSAPTSGGADTQYF.

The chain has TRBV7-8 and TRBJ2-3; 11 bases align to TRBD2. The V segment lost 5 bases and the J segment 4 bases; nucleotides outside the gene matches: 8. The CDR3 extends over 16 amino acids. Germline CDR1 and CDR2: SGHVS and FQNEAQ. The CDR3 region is CASSARTSGFADTQYF. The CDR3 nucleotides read TGTGCCAGCAGCGCGCGGACTAGCGGGTTCGCAGATACGCAGTATTTT.

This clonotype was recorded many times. Here the CDR3 DNA reads TGTGCCAGCTCACCACAAACAACAGGGCAGACTGAAGCTTTCTTT. This gives the protein CASSPQTTGQTEAFF. The chain combines TRBV18 with TRBJ1-1; perhaps TRBD1 as D (6 bases). The length of the CDR3 is 15 residues. In germline, CDR1 is KGHSH, CDR2 LQKENI. The V end was cut by 1 base, the J end by 5 bases, with 14 bases between.

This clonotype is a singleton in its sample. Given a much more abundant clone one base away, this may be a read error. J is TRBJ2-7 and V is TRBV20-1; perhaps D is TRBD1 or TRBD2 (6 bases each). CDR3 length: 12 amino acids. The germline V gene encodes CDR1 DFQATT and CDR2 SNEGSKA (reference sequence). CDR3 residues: CSTSRQDYEQYF. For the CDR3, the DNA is TGCAGTACTAGCCGACAGGACTACGAGCAGTACTTC.

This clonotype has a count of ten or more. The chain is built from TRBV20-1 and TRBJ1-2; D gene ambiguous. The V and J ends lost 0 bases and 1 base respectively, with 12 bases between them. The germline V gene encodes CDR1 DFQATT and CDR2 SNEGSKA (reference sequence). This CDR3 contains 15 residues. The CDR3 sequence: CSARDRTEFNYGYTF. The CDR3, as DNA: TGCAGTGCTAGAGATCGGACGGAATTTAACTATGGCTACACCTTC.

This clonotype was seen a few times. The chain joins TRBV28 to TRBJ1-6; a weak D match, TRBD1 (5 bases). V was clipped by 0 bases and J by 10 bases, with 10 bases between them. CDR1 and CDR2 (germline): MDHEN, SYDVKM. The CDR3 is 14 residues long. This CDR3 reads CASSLWQGGSPLHF. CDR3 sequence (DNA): TGTGCCAGCAGTTTATGGCAGGGAGGCTCACCCCTCCACTTT.

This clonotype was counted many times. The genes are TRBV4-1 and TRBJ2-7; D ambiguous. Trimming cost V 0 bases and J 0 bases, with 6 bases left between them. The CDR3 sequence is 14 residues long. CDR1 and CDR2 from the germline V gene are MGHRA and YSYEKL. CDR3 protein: CASSQDLNSYEQYF. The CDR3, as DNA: TGCGCCAGCAGCCAAGATCTTAACTCCTACGAGCAGTACTTC.

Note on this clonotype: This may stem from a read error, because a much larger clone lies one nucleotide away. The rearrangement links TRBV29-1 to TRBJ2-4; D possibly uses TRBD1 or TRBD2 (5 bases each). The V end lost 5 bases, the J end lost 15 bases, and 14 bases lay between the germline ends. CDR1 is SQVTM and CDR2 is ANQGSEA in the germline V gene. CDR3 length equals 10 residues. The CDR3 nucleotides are TGCAGCGTTCGGACGACGAGGGGGTACTTC. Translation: CSVRTTRGYF. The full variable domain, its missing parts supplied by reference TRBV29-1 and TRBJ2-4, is SAVISQKPSRDICQRGTSLTIQCQVDSQVTMMFWYRQQPGQSLTLIATANQGSEATYESGFVIDKFPISRPNLTFSTLTVSNMSPEDSSIYLCSVRTTRGYFGAGTRLSVL.

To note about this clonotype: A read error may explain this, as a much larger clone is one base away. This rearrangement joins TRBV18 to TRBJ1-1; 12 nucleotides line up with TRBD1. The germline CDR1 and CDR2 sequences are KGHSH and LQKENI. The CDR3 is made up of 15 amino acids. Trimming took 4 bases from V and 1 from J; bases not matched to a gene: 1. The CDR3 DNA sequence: TGTGCCAGCTCACAGGGACAGGGGGCGAACACTGAAGCTTTCTTT. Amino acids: CASSQGQGANTEAFF.

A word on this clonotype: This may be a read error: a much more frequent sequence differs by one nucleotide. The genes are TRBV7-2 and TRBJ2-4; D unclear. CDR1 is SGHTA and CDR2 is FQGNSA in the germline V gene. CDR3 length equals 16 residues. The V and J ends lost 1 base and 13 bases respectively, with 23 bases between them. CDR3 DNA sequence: TGTGCCAGCAGCTTAGACTCGACGTTACGTTACAATGAGCAGTACTTC. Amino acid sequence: CASSLDSTLRYNEQYF.

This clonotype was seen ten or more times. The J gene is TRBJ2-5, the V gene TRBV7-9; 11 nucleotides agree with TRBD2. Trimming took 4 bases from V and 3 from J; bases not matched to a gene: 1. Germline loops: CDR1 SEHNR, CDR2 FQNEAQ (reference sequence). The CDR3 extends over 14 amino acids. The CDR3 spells CASSSTSGKETQYF. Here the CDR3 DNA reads TGTGCCAGCAGCTCGACTAGCGGGAAAGAGACCCAGTACTTC.

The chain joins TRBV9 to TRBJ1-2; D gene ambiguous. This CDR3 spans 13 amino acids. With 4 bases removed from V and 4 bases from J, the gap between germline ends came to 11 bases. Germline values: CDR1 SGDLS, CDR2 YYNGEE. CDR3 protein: CASSTHGRYGYTF. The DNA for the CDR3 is TGTGCCAGCAGCACCCACGGGCGCTATGGCTACACCTTC. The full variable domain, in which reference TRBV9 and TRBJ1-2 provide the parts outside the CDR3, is DSGVTQTPKHLITATGQRVTLRCSPRSGDLSVYWYQQSLDQGLQFLIQYYNGEERAKGNILERFSAQQFPDLHSELNLSSLELGDSALYFCASSTHGRYGYTFGSGTRLTVV.

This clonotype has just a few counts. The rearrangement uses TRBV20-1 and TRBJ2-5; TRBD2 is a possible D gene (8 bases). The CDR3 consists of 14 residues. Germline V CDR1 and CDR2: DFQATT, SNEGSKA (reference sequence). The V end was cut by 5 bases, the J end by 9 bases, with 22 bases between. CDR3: CSAPLDRPGGAQYF. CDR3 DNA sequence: TGCAGTGCTCCTTTGGACAGGCCGGGAGGGGCCCAGTACTTC.

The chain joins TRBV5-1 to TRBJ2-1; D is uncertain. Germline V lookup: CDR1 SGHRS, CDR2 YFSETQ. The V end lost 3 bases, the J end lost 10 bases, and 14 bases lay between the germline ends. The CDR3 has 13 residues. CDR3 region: CASSSDPLGEQFF. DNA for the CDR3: TGCGCCAGCAGCTCTGACCCTTTAGGCGAGCAGTTCTTC.

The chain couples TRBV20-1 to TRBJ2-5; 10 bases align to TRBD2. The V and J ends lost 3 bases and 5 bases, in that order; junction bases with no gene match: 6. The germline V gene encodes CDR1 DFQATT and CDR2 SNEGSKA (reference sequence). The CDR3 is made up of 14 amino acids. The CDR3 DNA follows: TGCAGTGCTAGGCCTAGCGGGAGCCGGGAGACCCAGTACTTC. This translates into CSARPSGSRETQYF.

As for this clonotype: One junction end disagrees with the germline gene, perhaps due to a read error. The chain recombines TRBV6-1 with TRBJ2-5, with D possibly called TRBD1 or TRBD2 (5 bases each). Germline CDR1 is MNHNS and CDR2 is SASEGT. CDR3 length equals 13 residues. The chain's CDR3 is CTSQGPHQETQYF. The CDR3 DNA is TGTACCAGCCAGGGACCTCACCAAGAGACCCAGTACTTC.

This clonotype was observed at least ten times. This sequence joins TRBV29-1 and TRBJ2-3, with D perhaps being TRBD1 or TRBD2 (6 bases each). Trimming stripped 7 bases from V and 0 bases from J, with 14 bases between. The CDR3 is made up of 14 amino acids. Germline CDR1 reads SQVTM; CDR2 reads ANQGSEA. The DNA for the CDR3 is TGCAGCGCTCGGGGGCTATCCAGCACAGATACGCAGTATTTT. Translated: CSARGLSSTDTQYF.

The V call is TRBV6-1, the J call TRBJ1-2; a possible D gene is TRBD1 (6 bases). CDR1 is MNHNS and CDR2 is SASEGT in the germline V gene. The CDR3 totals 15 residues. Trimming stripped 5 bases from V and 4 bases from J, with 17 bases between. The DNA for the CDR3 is TGTGCCAGCAGTTTACAGGGTGTCGGAGCCTATGGCTACACCTTC. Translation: CASSLQGVGAYGYTF.

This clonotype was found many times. CDR3 loop: CATSRDLLRSYNEQFF. Here the CDR3 DNA reads TGTGCCACCAGCAGAGATTTGTTGAGGTCCTACAATGAGCAGTTCTTC. The gene calls are TRBV15 and TRBJ2-1; no clear D. With 0 bases removed from V and 1 base from J, the gap between germline ends came to 10 bases. Germline V gives CDR1 LNHNV, CDR2 YYDKDF (reference sequence). The CDR3 spans 16 residues.

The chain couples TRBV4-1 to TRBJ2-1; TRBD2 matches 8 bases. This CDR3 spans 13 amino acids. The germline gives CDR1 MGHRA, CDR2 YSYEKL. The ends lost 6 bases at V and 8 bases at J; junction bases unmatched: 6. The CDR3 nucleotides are TGCGCCAGCAGGACCGGGAGGGTCGATGAGCAGTTCTTC. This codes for CASRTGRVDEQFF.

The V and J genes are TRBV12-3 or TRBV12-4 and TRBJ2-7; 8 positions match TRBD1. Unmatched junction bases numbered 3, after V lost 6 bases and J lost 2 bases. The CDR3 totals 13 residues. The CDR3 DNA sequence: TGTGCCAGCAGCCACAGGGGGGCCTACGAGCAGTACTTC. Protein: CASSHRGAYEQYF.

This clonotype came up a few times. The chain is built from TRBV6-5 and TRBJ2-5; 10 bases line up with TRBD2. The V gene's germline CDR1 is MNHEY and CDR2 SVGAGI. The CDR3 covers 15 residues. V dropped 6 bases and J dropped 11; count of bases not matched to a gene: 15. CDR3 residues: CASSRPASGRGEQYF. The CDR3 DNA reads TGTGCCAGCAGCCGACCCGCAAGCGGGAGGGGTGAGCAGTACTTC.

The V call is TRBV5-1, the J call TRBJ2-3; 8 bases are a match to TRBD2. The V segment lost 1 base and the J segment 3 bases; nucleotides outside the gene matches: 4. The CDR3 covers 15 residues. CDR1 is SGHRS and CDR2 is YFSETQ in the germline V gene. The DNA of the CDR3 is TGCGCCAGCAGCTTGCCGGGAGGGAGGACAGATACGCAGTATTTT. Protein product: CASSLPGGRTDTQYF. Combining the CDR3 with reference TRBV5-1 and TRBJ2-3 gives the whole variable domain KAGVTQTPRYLIKTRGQQVTLSCSPISGHRSVSWYQQTPGQGLQFLFEYFSETQRNKGNFPGRFSGRQFSNSRSEMNVSTLELGDSALYLCASSLPGGRTDTQYFGPGTRLTVL.

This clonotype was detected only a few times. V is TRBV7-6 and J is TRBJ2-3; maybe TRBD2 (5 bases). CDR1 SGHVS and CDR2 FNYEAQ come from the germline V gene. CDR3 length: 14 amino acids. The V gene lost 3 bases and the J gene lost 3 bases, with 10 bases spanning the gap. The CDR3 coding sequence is TGTGCCAGCAGCTTGATTAGCGAGACAGATACGCAGTATTTT. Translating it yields CASSLISETDTQYF.

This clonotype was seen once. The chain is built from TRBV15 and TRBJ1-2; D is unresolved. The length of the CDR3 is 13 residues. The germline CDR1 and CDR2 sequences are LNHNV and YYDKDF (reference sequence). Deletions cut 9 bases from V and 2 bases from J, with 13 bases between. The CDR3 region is CATSPSGNYGYTF. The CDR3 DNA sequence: TGTGCCACTAGCCCATCAGGAAACTATGGCTACACCTTC.

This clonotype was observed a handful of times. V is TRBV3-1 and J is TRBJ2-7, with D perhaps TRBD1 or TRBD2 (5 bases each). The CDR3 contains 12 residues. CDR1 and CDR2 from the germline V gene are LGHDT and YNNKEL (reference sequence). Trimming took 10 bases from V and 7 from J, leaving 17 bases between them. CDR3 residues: CATSLGTKEQYF. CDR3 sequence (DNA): TGTGCCACCTCCCTGGGGACGAAAGAGCAGTACTTC.